This T cell receptor beta chain was sequenced in a study of T cell responses to AZD1222 COVID-19 vaccine. Here immunoSEQ multiplex PCR was the method, and the copy in TCRdb shows in-frame clones only, minus some. The table records some 130,000 clones, roughly 90% of them present only once. The ends lost 6 bases at V and 11 bases at J; junction bases unmatched: 13. Germline-derived CDR1 and CDR2 are SGHRS and YFSETQ. The CDR3 loop spans 14 amino acids. The origin of this receptor is an adult in good health. The sequencing here drew on peripheral blood, taken on day 0 of AZD1222 vaccination. The chain joins TRBV5-1 to TRBJ1-1, with 10 positions matching TRBD1. The CDR3 is CASNKNSGTGDAFF. The CDR3 DNA is TGCGCCAGCAACAAAAATTCCGGGACAGGGGATGCTTTCTTT.